The 12 T cell receptor beta chains presented below share a single source sample, sequenced in a study of T cell responses to AZD1222 COVID-19 vaccine. Using immunoSEQ multiplex PCR, the repertoire was profiled, and TCRdb retains in-frame clones only, with some absent. The table includes fewer than 120,000 clones, about nine tenths detected once. The sequencing used peripheral blood, collected 28 days after the second AZD1222 dose. The source is an adult who received the AZD1222 COVID-19 vaccine.

The chain employs TRBV4-1 and TRBJ2-5; 7 bases are shared with TRBD2. The V and J ends lost 1 base and 5 bases, in that order; junction bases with no gene match: 13. This CDR3 comprises 17 residues. Germline CDR1 and CDR2: MGHRA and YSYEKL. The chain's CDR3 is CASSQAPVGAGVETQYF. CDR3 nucleotides: TGCGCCAGCAGCCAAGCCCCCGTCGGGGCGGGGGTTGAGACCCAGTACTTC.

The V gene is TRBV11-2, the J gene TRBJ2-3; unclear D gene. The V gene's germline CDR1 is SGHAT and CDR2 FQNNGV. Trimming shortened V by 3 bases and J by 2 bases, and 12 bases separated the two germline ends. This CDR3 contains 15 residues. The CDR3 protein is CASSFHTPYTDTQYF. The CDR3 DNA reads as TGTGCCAGCAGCTTTCACACACCATACACAGATACGCAGTATTTT.

The CDR3 region has the DNA TGTGCCAGCAGGGGGACAGGGAACGCCGCTAACTATGGCTACACCTTC. This gives the protein CASRGTGNAANYGYTF. The rearrangement uses TRBV5-4 and TRBJ1-2, with 9 bases aligning to TRBD1. This CDR3 spans 16 amino acids. The V and J ends lost 5 bases and 0 bases, in that order; junction bases with no gene match: 8. Germline loops: CDR1 SGHNT, CDR2 YYREEE (reference sequence).

The J gene is TRBJ1-2, the V gene TRBV12-3 or TRBV12-4; D gene uncertain. This CDR3 is 13 amino acids long. V was shortened by 6 bases and J by 8 bases, with 16 bases between the two germline ends. For the CDR3, the DNA is TGTGCCAGCAGGGGTCGGTCGACCTCCGGCTACACCTTC. This encodes CASRGRSTSGYTF.

This chain uses TRBV5-1 with TRBJ2-5; TRBD2 agrees at 12 bases. This CDR3 spans 17 amino acids. The trim removed 3 bases at V and 5 bases at J, leaving 11 bases unmatched. CDR1 and CDR2 from the germline V gene are SGHRS and YFSETQ. CDR3 DNA: TGCGCCAGCAGCTCCGGACTAGCGGGGTTGGGGTCGGAGACCCAGTACTTC. As protein: CASSSGLAGLGSETQYF.

The chain uses TRBV9 and TRBJ2-3; no firm D call. With 4 bases removed from V and 4 bases from J, the gap between germline ends came to 13 bases. The CDR3 is 14 residues long. Germline V lookup: CDR1 SGDLS, CDR2 YYNGEE. The CDR3 bases are TGTGCCAGCAGCCCCCGAGTAGCTGCAGATACGCAGTATTTT. Encoded protein: CASSPRVAADTQYF. Supplemented by reference TRBV9 and TRBJ2-3, the full variable domain reads DSGVTQTPKHLITATGQRVTLRCSPRSGDLSVYWYQQSLDQGLQFLIQYYNGEERAKGNILERFSAQQFPDLHSELNLSSLELGDSALYFCASSPRVAADTQYFGPGTRLTVL.

V is TRBV9 and J is TRBJ1-4; TRBD1 aligns across 9 bases. The V gene's germline CDR1 is SGDLS and CDR2 YYNGEE. J gave up 6 bases and V 0 bases, and 0 bases lay outside the gene matches. CDR3 length: 14 amino acids. CDR3 loop: CASSVGDRDEKLFF. The CDR3, as DNA: TGTGCCAGCAGCGTAGGGGACAGGGATGAAAAACTGTTTTTT. Combining the CDR3 with reference TRBV9 and TRBJ1-4 gives the whole variable domain DSGVTQTPKHLITATGQRVTLRCSPRSGDLSVYWYQQSLDQGLQFLIQYYNGEERAKGNILERFSAQQFPDLHSELNLSSLELGDSALYFCASSVGDRDEKLFFGSGTQLSVL.

This chain joins TRBV20-1 and TRBJ2-5; D unclear. V lost 0 bases to trimming and J lost 2 bases, with 1 base between them. The CDR3 is made up of 11 amino acids. Germline values: CDR1 DFQATT, CDR2 SNEGSKA (reference sequence). CDR3 in DNA: TGCAGTGCTAGAGAACAAGAGACCCAGTACTTC. It yields the protein CSAREQETQYF.

The chain is built from TRBV7-8 and TRBJ2-5; D is undetermined. CDR1 and CDR2 (germline): SGHVS, FQNEAQ. The CDR3 totals 15 residues. Trimming shortened V by 3 bases and J by 4 bases, and 15 bases separated the two germline ends. CDR3 DNA sequence: TGTGCCAGCAGCTTGTCGGGCCCCTCTCGAGAGACCCAGTACTTC. Translation: CASSLSGPSRETQYF.

The rearrangement joins TRBV6-6 to TRBJ1-1; tentative D call: TRBD1 (6 bases). The CDR3 length is 15 residues. V was shortened by 4 bases and J by 3 bases, with 15 bases between the two germline ends. Germline V gives CDR1 MNHNY, CDR2 SVGAGI (reference sequence). CDR3 residues: CASSSGPEGDTEAFF. The DNA for the CDR3 is TGTGCCAGCAGTTCGGGCCCGGAGGGGGACACTGAAGCTTTCTTT.

This clone came up a few times. This sequence joins TRBV7-6 and TRBJ2-2; D is uncertain. CDR3 size: 14 residues. V lost 1 base to trimming and J lost 4 bases, with 7 bases between them. Per germline, CDR1 SGHVS and CDR2 FNYEAQ. CDR3 nucleotides: TGTGCCAGCAGCTTAGTCGGAGCCACCGGGGAGCTGTTTTTT. Translated: CASSLVGATGELFF.

The V and J genes are TRBV19 and TRBJ1-4; D is perhaps TRBD1 (5 bases). CDR3 length: 15 residues. Germline-derived CDR1 and CDR2 are LNHDA and SQIVND (reference sequence). The V end lost 5 bases, the J end lost 7 bases, and 17 bases lay between the germline ends. CDR3 DNA: TGTGCCAGTAGTTCGCCGGGGGAAATCAGTGAAAAACTGTTTTTT. It codes for CASSSPGEISEKLFF.